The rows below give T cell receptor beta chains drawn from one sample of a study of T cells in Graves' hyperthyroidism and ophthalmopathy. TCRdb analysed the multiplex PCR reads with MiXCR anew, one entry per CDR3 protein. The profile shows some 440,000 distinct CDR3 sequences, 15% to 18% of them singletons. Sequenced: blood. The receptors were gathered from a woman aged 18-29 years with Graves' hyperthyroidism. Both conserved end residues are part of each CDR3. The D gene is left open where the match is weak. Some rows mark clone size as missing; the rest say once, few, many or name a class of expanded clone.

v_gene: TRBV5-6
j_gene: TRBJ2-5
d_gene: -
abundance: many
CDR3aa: CASSLASDSGYETQYF
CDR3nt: TGTGCCAGCAGCTTGGCCTCCGACAGCGGGTATGAGACCCAGTACTTC

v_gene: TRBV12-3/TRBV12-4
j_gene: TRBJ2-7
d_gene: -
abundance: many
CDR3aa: CASSFGGNYEQYF
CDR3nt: TGTGCCAGCAGTTTCGGAGGAAATTACGAGCAGTACTTC

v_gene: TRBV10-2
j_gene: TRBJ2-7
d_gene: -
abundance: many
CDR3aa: CASSESGQVGEQYF
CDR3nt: TGCGCCAGCAGTGAGTCGGGTCAGGTAGGCGAGCAGTACTTC

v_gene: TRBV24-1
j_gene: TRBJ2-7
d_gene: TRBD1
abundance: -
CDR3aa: CASRPGQGPLEQYF
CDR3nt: TGTGCCAGCAGGCCTGGACAGGGCCCTCTCGAGCAGTACTTC

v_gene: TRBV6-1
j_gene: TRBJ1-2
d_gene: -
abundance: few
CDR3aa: CASSESHSYYGYTF
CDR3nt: TGTGCCAGCAGTGAATCGCATTCTTACTATGGCTACACCTTC

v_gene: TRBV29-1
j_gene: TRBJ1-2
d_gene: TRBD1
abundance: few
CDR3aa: CSVGVGQGLIGYTF
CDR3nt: TGCAGCGTTGGGGTGGGACAGGGATTGATAGGCTACACCTTC

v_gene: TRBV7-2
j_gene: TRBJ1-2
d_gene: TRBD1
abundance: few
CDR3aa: CASNPQYLTGHVYGYTF
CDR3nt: TGTGCCAGCAACCCCCAATACCTGACAGGGCACGTTTATGGCTACACCTTC

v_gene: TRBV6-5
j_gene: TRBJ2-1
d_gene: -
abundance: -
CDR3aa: CASSWVSSNEQFF
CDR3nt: TGTGCCAGCAGTTGGGTTAGTTCCAATGAGCAGTTCTTC

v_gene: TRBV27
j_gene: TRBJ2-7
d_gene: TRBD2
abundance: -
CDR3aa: CASSSQAGGNEQYF
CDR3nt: TGTGCCAGCAGTTCCCAAGCGGGAGGGAACGAGCAGTACTTC

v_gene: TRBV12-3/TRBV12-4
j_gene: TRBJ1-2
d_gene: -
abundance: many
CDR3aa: CASSFPPPGGYTF
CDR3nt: TGTGCCAGCAGTTTTCCCCCGCCCGGCGGCTACACCTTC

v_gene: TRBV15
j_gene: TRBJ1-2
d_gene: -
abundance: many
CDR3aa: CATSRDNGPPGYGYTF
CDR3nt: TGTGCCACCAGCAGAGATAATGGCCCTCCAGGCTATGGCTACACCTTC

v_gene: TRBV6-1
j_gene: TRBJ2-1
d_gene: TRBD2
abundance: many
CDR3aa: CASSYFVGGINEQFF
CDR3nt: TGTGCCAGCAGTTATTTCGTCGGGGGGATCAATGAGCAGTTCTTC

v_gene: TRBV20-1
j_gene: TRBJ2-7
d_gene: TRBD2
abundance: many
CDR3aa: CSARGALAGVGEQYF
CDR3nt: TGCAGTGCTAGGGGAGCACTAGCGGGAGTCGGCGAGCAGTACTTC

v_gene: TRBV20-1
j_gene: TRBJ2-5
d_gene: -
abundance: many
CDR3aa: CSASLEGRKTQYF
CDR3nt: TGCAGTGCTAGTTTGGAGGGTCGGAAGACCCAGTACTTC

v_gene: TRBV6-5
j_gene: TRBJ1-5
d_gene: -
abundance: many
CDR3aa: CASSYSSGLGDQPQHF
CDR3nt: TGTGCCAGCAGTTACTCGTCGGGGCTCGGGGATCAGCCCCAGCATTTT

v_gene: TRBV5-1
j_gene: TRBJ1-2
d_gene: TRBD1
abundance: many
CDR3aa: CASSPGQELGLGSYTF
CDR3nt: TGCGCCAGCAGCCCCGGACAGGAGTTGGGGCTCGGGAGCTACACCTTC

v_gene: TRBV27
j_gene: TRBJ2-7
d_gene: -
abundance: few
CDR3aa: CASRLGSYEQYF
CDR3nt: TGTGCCAGCAGGCTCGGCTCCTACGAGCAGTACTTC

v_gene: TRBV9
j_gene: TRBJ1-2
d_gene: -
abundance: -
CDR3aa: CASSGGTGFYGYTF
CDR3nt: TGTGCCAGCAGCGGGGGAACAGGGTTCTATGGCTACACCTTC

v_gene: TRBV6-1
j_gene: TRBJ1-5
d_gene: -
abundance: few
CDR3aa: CASSLPRDNQPQHF
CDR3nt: TGTGCCAGCAGTCTGCCCAGGGATAACCAGCCCCAGCATTTT

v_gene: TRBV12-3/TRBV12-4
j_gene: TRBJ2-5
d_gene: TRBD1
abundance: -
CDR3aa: CASSHGTALTQYF
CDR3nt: TGTGCCAGCAGCCACGGGACAGCGTTAACCCAGTACTTC

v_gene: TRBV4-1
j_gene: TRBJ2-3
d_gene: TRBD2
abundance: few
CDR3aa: CASSRGPRTSGGTDTQYF
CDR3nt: TGCGCCAGCAGCCGGGGCCCCCGGACTAGCGGGGGCACAGATACGCAGTATTTT

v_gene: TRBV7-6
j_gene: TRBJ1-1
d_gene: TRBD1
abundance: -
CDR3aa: CASSPDRLATEAFF
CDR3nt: TGTGCCAGCAGCCCGGACAGGTTGGCCACTGAAGCTTTCTTT

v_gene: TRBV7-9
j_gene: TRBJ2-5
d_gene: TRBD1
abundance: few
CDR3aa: CASSPTFDREQETQYF
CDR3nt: TGTGCCAGCAGCCCTACTTTTGACAGGGAACAAGAGACCCAGTACTTC

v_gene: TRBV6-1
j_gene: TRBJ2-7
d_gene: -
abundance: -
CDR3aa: CASSLSPGIYEQYF
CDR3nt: TGTGCCAGCAGCCTTTCCCCAGGGATCTACGAGCAGTACTTC

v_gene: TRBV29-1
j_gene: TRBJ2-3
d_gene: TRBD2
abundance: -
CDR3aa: CSGRLAGDTDTQYF
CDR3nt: TGCAGCGGGAGACTAGCGGGGGACACAGATACGCAGTATTTT

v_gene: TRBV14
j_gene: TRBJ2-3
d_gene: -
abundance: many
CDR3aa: CASSQEGKGSTDTQYF
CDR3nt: TGTGCCAGCAGCCAAGAGGGGAAGGGGAGCACAGATACGCAGTATTTT

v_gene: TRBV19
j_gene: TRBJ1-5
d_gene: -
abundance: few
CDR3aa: CASNKGYSNQPQHF
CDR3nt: TGTGCCAGTAACAAGGGTTATAGCAATCAGCCCCAGCATTTT

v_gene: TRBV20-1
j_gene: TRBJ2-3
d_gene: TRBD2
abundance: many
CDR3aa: CSAISGRRGWYADTQYF
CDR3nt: TGCAGTGCTATTAGCGGGAGACGGGGGTGGTATGCAGATACGCAGTATTTT

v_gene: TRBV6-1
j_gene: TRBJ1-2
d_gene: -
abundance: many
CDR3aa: CASREGLLGGYTF
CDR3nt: TGTGCCAGCAGAGAGGGGTTACTAGGGGGCTACACCTTC

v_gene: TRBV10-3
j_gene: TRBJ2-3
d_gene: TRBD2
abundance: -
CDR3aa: CAISEWASGRSTKDTQYF
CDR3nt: TGTGCCATCAGTGAGTGGGCTAGCGGGAGGTCTACTAAAGATACGCAGTATTTT

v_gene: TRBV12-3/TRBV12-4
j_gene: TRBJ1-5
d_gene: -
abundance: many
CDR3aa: CASSLKPQGNQPQHF
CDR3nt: TGTGCCAGCAGTTTAAAGCCCCAGGGGAATCAGCCCCAGCATTTT

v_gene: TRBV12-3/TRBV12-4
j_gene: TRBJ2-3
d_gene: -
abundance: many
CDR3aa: CASSLVGAHRGDTQYF
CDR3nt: TGTGCCAGCAGCCTGGTGGGGGCCCACCGGGGAGATACGCAGTATTTT

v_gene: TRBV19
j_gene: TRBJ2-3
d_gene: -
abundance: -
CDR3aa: CASSHATPTSGTDTQYF
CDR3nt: TGTGCCAGTAGCCATGCGACTCCCACCTCCGGCACAGATACGCAGTATTTT

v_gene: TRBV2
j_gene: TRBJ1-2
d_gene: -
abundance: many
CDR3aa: CASSESPGGYGYTF
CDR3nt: TGTGCCAGCAGTGAAAGCCCAGGAGGCTATGGCTACACCTTC

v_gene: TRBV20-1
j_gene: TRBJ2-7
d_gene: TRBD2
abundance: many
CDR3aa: CSATLAGGPVYEQYF
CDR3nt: TGCAGTGCAACACTAGCGGGGGGCCCCGTTTACGAGCAGTACTTC

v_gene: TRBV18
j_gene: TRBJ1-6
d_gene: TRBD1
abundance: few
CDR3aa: CASSLGQGADNSPLHF
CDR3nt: TGTGCCAGCTCATTGGGACAGGGGGCCGATAATTCACCCCTCCACTTT

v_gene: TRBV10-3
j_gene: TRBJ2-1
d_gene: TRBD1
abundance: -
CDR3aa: CAISVFLGTGDSNEQFF
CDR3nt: TGTGCCATCAGCGTTTTTCTCGGGACAGGGGATTCAAATGAGCAGTTCTTC

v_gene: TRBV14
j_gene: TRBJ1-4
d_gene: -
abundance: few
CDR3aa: CASSQVRGAEKLFF
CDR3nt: TGTGCCAGCAGCCAAGTCCGGGGGGCTGAAAAACTGTTTTTT

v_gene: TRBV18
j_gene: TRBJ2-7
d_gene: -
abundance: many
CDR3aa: CASSPRQYGYEQYF
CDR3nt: TGTGCCAGCTCACCACGGCAGTACGGATACGAGCAGTACTTC

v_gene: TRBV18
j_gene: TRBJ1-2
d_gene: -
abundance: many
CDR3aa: CASSPVEKTSYGYTF
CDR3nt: TGTGCCAGCTCACCAGTGGAGAAAACCTCCTATGGCTACACCTTC

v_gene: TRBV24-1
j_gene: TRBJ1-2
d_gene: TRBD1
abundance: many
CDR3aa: CATSERDRGGYGYTF
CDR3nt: TGTGCCACCAGTGAGAGGGACAGGGGCGGCTATGGCTACACCTTC

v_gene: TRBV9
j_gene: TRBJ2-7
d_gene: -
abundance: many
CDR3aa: CASSVSGSNDEQYF
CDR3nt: TGTGCCAGCAGCGTTTCGGGGAGCAACGACGAGCAGTACTTC

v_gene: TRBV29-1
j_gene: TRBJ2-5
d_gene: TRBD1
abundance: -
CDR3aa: CSVEDDRGREETQYF
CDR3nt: TGCAGCGTTGAAGATGACAGGGGGCGGGAAGAGACCCAGTACTTC

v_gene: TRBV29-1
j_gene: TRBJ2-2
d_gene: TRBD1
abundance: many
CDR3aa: CSDGTGGAGTGELFF
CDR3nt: TGCAGCGACGGGACAGGGGGCGCGGGTACCGGGGAGCTGTTTTTT

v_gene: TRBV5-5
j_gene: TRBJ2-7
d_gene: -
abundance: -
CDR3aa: CASSLEFQGSYEQYF
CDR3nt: TGTGCCAGCAGCTTGGAATTTCAGGGGTCCTACGAGCAGTACTTC

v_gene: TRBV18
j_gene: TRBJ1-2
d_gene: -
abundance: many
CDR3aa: CASSPNRESYGYTF
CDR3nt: TGTGCCAGCTCACCCAACAGGGAGAGCTATGGCTACACCTTC

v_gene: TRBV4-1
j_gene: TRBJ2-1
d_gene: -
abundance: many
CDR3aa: CASRLAGSYNEQFF
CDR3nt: TGCGCCAGCAGACTGGCGGGCTCCTACAATGAGCAGTTCTTC

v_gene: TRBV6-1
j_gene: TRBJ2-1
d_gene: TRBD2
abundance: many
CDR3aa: CASSPLLAGEGNEQFF
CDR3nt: TGTGCCAGCAGTCCCCTTCTAGCGGGAGAGGGGAATGAGCAGTTCTTC

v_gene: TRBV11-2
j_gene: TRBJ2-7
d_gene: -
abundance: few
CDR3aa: CASSGNRALVYEQYF
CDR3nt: TGTGCCAGCAGCGGTAACAGGGCGCTTGTCTACGAGCAGTACTTC

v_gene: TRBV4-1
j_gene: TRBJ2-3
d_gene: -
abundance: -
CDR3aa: CASSQTVADTQYF
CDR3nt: TGCGCCAGCAGCCAGACGGTGGCAGATACGCAGTATTTT